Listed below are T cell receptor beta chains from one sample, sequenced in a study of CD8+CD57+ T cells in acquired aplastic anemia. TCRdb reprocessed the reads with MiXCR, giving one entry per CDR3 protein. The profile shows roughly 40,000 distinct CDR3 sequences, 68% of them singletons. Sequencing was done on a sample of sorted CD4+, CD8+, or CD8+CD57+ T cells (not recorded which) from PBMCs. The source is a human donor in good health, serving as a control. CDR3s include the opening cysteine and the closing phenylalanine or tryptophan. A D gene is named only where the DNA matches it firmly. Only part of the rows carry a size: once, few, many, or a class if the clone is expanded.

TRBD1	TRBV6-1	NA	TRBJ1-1	CARQGGTEAFF	TGTGCTAGACAGGGAGGAACTGAAGCTTTCTTT
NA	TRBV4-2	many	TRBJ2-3	CASSQGIGVGPTQYF	TGTGCCAGCAGCCAAGGCATCGGGGTCGGACCCACGCAGTATTTT
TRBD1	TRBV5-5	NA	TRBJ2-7	CASSWGQGKGYEQYF	TGTGCCAGCAGCTGGGGACAGGGGAAGGGCTACGAGCAGTACTTC
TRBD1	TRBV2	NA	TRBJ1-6	CASSRDRVGSPLHF	TGTGCCAGCAGCCGCGACAGGGTCGGGTCACCCCTCCACTTT
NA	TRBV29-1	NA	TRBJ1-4	CSAQGQTEKLFF	TGCAGCGCCCAGGGTCAGACTGAAAAACTGTTTTTT
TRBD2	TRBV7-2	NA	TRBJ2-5	CASSRTSGGQETQYF	TGTGCCAGCAGCAGGACTAGCGGGGGACAAGAGACCCAGTACTTC
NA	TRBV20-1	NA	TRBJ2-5	CSATHTRDLQETQYF	TGCAGTGCTACCCATACTAGAGACTTACAAGAGACCCAGTACTTC
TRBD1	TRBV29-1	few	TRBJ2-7	CSVQAGTGYEQYF	TGCAGCGTCCAGGCCGGGACAGGCTACGAGCAGTACTTC
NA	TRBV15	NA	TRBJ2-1	CATSSERSAEQFF	TGTGCCACCAGCTCGGAGAGGTCGGCCGAGCAGTTCTTC
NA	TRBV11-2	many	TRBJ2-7	CASSPRAYEQYF	TGTGCCAGCAGCCCCAGAGCCTACGAGCAGTACTTC
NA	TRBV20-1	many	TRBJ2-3	CSASPRSGGRTDTQYF	TGCAGTGCTAGTCCCCGGTCTGGGGGGCGCACAGATACGCAGTATTTT
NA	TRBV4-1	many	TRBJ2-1	CASSHRSEVNEQFF	TGCGCCAGCAGCCACCGTTCGGAGGTCAATGAGCAGTTCTTC
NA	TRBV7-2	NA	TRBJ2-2	CASSLISTRGGELFF	TGTGCCAGCAGCTTAATCTCCACTCGGGGCGGGGAGCTGTTTTTT
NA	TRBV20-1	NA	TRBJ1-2	CSARDKGLGYTF	TGCAGTGCTAGAGATAAGGGGCTCGGCTACACCTTC
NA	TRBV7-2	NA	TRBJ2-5	CASPSAYCCGDETQYF	TGTGCCAGCCCTTCGGCTTACTGTTGTGGGGATGAGACCCAGTACTTC
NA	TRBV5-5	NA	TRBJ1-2	CASSPARTSSYGYTF	TGTGCCAGCAGCCCCGCTCGGACGTCTTCGTATGGCTACACCTTC
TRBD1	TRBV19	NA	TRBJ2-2	CAIQGVGDTGELFF	TGTGCCATTCAGGGGGTTGGAGACACCGGGGAGCTGTTTTTT
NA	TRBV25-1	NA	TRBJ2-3	CASSETRQTDTQYF	TGTGCCAGCAGTGAAACTCGACAGACAGATACGCAGTATTTT
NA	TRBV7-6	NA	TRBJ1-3	CASSRNGNTIYF	TGTGCCAGCAGCCGAAATGGAAACACCATATATTTT
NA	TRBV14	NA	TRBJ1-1	CASSQWGSMNTEAFF	TGTGCCAGCAGCCAATGGGGGTCTATGAACACTGAAGCTTTCTTT
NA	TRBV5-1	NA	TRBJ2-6	CASKGDRFSGANVLTF	TGCGCCAGCAAAGGTGACAGATTCTCTGGGGCCAACGTCCTGACTTTC
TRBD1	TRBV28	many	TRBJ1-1	CASRTTGGKDTEAFF	TGTGCCAGCAGAACGACAGGGGGTAAGGACACTGAAGCTTTCTTT
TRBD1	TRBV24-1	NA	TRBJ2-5	CATSDNNRGQYQETQYF	TGTGCCACCAGTGACAATAACAGGGGGCAGTACCAAGAGACCCAGTACTTC
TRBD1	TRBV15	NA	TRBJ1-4	CATSRGQTNEKLFF	TGTGCCACCAGCAGGGGACAGACTAATGAAAAACTGTTTTTT
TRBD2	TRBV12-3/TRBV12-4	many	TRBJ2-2	CASSLELASTGELFF	TGTGCCAGCAGTTTAGAACTAGCGAGTACCGGGGAGCTGTTTTTT
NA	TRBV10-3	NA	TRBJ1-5	CTISAQGEFQPQHF	TGTACCATCAGTGCACAGGGCGAGTTTCAGCCCCAGCATTTT
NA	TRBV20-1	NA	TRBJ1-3	CSALFSDSGNTIYF	TGCAGTGCTCTCTTCAGCGACTCTGGAAACACCATATATTTT
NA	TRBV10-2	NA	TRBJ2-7	CASSESSVGTYEQYF	TGCGCCAGCAGTGAGTCTAGCGTAGGAACCTACGAGCAGTACTTC
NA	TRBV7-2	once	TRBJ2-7	CASRQEYEQYF	TGTGCCAGCAGACAAGAATACGAGCAGTACTTC
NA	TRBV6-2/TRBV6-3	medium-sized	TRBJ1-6	CASSGTENSPLHF	TGTGCCAGCAGTGGGACCGAAAATTCACCCCTCCACTTT
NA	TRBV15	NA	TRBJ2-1	CATSRVSGNNEQFF	TGTGCCACCAGCAGAGTATCCGGTAACAATGAGCAGTTCTTC
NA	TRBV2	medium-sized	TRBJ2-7	CAGTDSYSYEQYF	TGTGCCGGTACGGACAGCTACTCCTACGAGCAGTACTTC
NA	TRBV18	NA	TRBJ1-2	CASSPENRGYTF	TGTGCCAGCTCACCGGAGAATCGCGGCTACACCTTC
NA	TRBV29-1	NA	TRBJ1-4	CSVVWGTDNEKLFF	TGCAGCGTTGTTTGGGGTACGGATAATGAAAAACTGTTTTTT
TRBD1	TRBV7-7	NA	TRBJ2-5	CASSSDRGGETQYF	TGTGCTAGCAGCTCGGACAGGGGAGGAGAGACCCAGTACTTC
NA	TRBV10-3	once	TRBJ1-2	CAISDKGGGYTF	TGTGCCATCAGCGATAAGGGTGGTGGCTACACCTTC
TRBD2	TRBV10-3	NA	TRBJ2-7	CAISGPYSAGLRHYEQYF	TGTGCCATCAGTGGGCCGTATTCGGCGGGACTACGACACTACGAGCAGTACTTC
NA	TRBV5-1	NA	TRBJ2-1	CASSSRTLSSYNEQFF	TGCGCCAGCAGCTCGCGGACGTTGAGCTCCTACAATGAGCAGTTCTTC
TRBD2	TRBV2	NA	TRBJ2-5	CASSLGLAHETQYF	TGTGCCAGCAGCCTGGGACTAGCGCATGAGACCCAGTACTTC
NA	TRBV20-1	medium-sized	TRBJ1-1	CSARRQVPLASTEAFF	TGCAGTGCTAGACGACAGGTACCCTTGGCTAGCACTGAAGCTTTCTTT
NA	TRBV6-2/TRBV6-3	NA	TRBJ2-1	CASSYDRLNSYNEQFF	TGTGCCAGCAGTTACGACAGACTCAACTCCTACAATGAGCAGTTCTTC
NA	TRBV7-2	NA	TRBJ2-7	CASSLGQGFYEQYF	TGTGCCAGCAGCTTGGGCCAGGGTTTCTACGAGCAGTACTTC
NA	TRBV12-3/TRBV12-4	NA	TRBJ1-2	CASSLRANNYGYTF	TGTGCCAGCAGTTTACGGGCGAATAACTATGGCTACACCTTC
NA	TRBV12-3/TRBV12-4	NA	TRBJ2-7	CASSRLRNYEQYF	TGTGCCAGCAGCCGGCTACGTAACTACGAGCAGTACTTC
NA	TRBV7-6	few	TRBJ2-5	CASSLSLSGTQYF	TGTGCCAGCAGCTTATCTTTATCGGGGACCCAGTACTTC
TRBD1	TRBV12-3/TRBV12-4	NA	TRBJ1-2	CASSDGTGRSGYTF	TGTGCCAGCAGTGATGGGACAGGGAGGTCTGGCTACACCTTC
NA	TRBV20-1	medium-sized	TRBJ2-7	CSASVSSEQYF	TGCAGTGCTAGTGTCAGTTCCGAGCAGTACTTC